By share, the clone carrying this T cell receptor beta chain ranks as medium-sized (0.01 to 0.1%). Its antigen is unknown. Systemic immunosuppression or a history of autoimmune disease excluded patients. The V end was cut by 6 bases, the J end by 3 bases, with 15 bases between. This CDR3 contains 14 residues. From germline, CDR1 is KGHSH and CDR2 LQKENI. This record belongs to a study of OX40 agonist ivuxolimab in advanced cancers. Across the whole study: Averaging about 60 years in age, with a range of roughly 20 to 79, the cohort was 82.7% male. There were three patients with partial responses, one having hepatocellular carcinoma and two cutaneous melanoma.

Clones were read by immunoSEQ multiplex PCR, and TCRdb kept only the in-frame ones, dropping some. The sample holds 60,000 or so clones, around four fifths seen once. Study results and caveats: Both CD4+ and CD8+ T cell populations in blood had undergone clonal expansion by week 6 at 0.1 to 3.0 mg/kg.

V and J are TRBV18 and TRBJ2-7, with a tentative D call TRBD1 (6 bases). This TCR derives from an adult with an advanced solid tumor such as melanoma, head and neck, liver or kidney cancer. Sample: CD4+ or CD8+ T cells sorted from blood, taken in a trial of the OX40 agonist ivuxolimab. DNA for the CDR3: TGTGCCAGCTCGAGAGCGAGCAGGGGCTACGAGCAGTACTTC. It yields the protein CASSRASRGYEQYF.